The sequence of this TCR beta chain was determined in a study of vaccination and CD4 T cells after COVID-19. Study summary: Six males and four females, two Hispanic, made up the convalescents. SARS-CoV-2, HCoV-NL63, HCoV-OC43 and HCoV-229E supplied the overlapping spike peptides used to stimulate cells. Post-vaccination samples were procured at a median of 72 days following dose two (range 14 to 241).

This clonotype is classed as medium-sized. Its target is not known. Treatment: roughly ten-day PBMC culture with coronavirus spike peptide pools or control peptides (ViraFEST assay). The ViraFEST method relied on peptide pools to expand antigen-specific T cells, followed by TCR sequencing. The assay that was used to sequence DNA from cultured CD4+ T cells was the Oncomine TCR Beta short-read assay. A single record per CDR3 protein comes from TCRdb applying MiXCR to the PCR reads. The data show 17,000 or so distinct CDR3 sequences, with roughly 34% seen just once and 9.5% to 15% held by the top ten. CDR1 DFQATT and CDR2 SNEGSKA come from the germline V gene (reference sequence). The CDR3 consists of 15 residues. With V trimmed by 4 bases and J by 11 bases, 14 bases remained unmatched.

The rearrangement joins TRBV20-1 to TRBJ2-4; 10 bases match TRBD2. This TCR came from a human donor who had recovered from COVID-19. The source material was CD4+ T cells from blood, cultured in vitro. CDR3: CSATGALAGAVFQYF. The CDR3 DNA reads as TGCAGTGCTACGGGGGCCCTAGCGGGAGCGGTCTTTCAGTACTTC.